A single sample gave rise to the 27 T cell receptor beta chains below, sequenced in a study of cytomegalovirus exposure and HLA in healthy donors. In the PCR, 60 Vbeta and 13 Jbeta primers were used. The repertoire was sequenced with immunoSEQ multiplex PCR; TCRdb's copy has only in-frame clones and lacks some. The sample consists of about 160,000 clones, roughly 78% of them appearing once. Sequenced input: PBMCs. The source of these receptors is a woman aged 45-65 years in good health and CMV-seropositive.

This clone was seen a single time. Different DNA sequences within this sample yield the same CDR3. V usage is TRBV6-5 and J usage is TRBJ1-5; possible D gene TRBD1, 6 bases. From germline, CDR1 is MNHEY and CDR2 SVGAGI. This CDR3 comprises 13 residues. V dropped 6 bases and J dropped 4 bases, with 10 bases sitting between them. The DNA for the CDR3 is TGTGCCAGCAGCCTACAGGGAAATCAGCCCCAGCATTTT. This encodes CASSLQGNQPQHF.

This chain connects TRBV6-6 to TRBJ1-6; D gene unclear. With 2 bases removed from V and 5 bases from J, the gap between germline ends came to 13 bases. The CDR3 is 16 amino acids. The germline CDR1 and CDR2 sequences are MNHNY and SVGAGI (reference sequence). CDR3 sequence: CASSYDFRGDNSPLHF. The CDR3 DNA is TGTGCCAGCAGTTACGACTTCCGGGGAGATAATTCACCCCTCCACTTT.

The chain is built from TRBV14 and TRBJ1-1; no clear D gene. The CDR3 is 18 residues long. The germline V gene has CDR1 SGHDN and CDR2 FVKESK. V was shortened by 1 base and J by 4 bases, with 22 bases between the two germline ends. The CDR3: CASSQGMRVRPVGTEAFF. CDR3 coding DNA: TGTGCCAGCAGCCAAGGGATGCGGGTTCGACCCGTGGGCACTGAAGCTTTCTTT.

J is TRBJ1-1 and V is TRBV25-1; 12 bases match TRBD1. CDR3 length equals 17 residues. V shed 4 bases and J 2 bases; nucleotides not matched to a gene: 8. From germline, CDR1 is MGHDK and CDR2 SYGVNS. In nucleotides, the CDR3 is TGTGCCAGCAGTGGACCGGGACAGGGGGCAGGAAACACTGAAGCTTTCTTT. Protein product: CASSGPGQGAGNTEAFF.

The rearrangement uses TRBV28 and TRBJ2-7; 8 nucleotides line up with TRBD2. CDR1 and CDR2 (germline): MDHEN, SYDVKM. The CDR3 runs 17 residues. The junction had 19 bases not matched to a gene; V was cut back by 9 bases and J by 3 bases. CDR3 in amino acids: CARDYRAFGTRGYEQYF. The CDR3, as DNA: TGTGCCAGAGACTACAGAGCCTTCGGGACTAGGGGCTACGAGCAGTACTTC.

The chain carries TRBV6-5 and TRBJ1-1, with D possibly TRBD1 on 5 matching bases. CDR1 and CDR2 (germline): MNHEY, SVGAGI. Trimming removed 4 bases from V and 4 bases from J, with 16 bases in between. The CDR3 totals 15 residues. CDR3 sequence: CASSSPGRGGTEAFF. DNA for the CDR3: TGTGCCAGCAGTTCGCCCGGGCGGGGGGGCACTGAAGCTTTCTTT.

This clone has only a few counts. The chain joins TRBV5-1 to TRBJ2-1; 10 bases map to TRBD1. Germline V gene sequence: CDR1 SGHRS, CDR2 YFSETQ. The CDR3 is 15 residues long. The junction had 8 bases not matched to a gene; V was cut back by 4 bases and J by 7 bases. In nucleotides, the CDR3 is TGCGCCAGCAGCATAATTCCGGGACAGGGGAATGAGCAGTTCTTC. Protein product: CASSIIPGQGNEQFF. The full variable domain, rest sourced from reference TRBV5-1 and TRBJ2-1, is KAGVTQTPRYLIKTRGQQVTLSCSPISGHRSVSWYQQTPGQGLQFLFEYFSETQRNKGNFPGRFSGRQFSNSRSEMNVSTLELGDSALYLCASSIIPGQGNEQFFGPGTRLTVL.

The chain has TRBV28 and TRBJ1-2; TRBD1 agrees at 8 bases. V gave up 4 bases and J gave up 4 bases; unmatched junction bases: 11. The CDR3 length is 16 residues. Germline loops: CDR1 MDHEN, CDR2 SYDVKM. The DNA of the CDR3 is TGTGCCAGCAGTTCAACCGTTCAGGACAGGGCCTATGGCTACACCTTC. It codes for CASSSTVQDRAYGYTF.

The table lists this clone with a few counts. The chain has TRBV5-6 and TRBJ2-3, with a tentative D call TRBD2 (6 bases). Per the germline V gene, CDR1 is SGHDT and CDR2 is YYEEEE. The CDR3 is 13 residues long. Trimming removed 6 bases from V and 6 bases from J, with 14 bases in between. CDR3 DNA: TGTGCCAGCACCCCAGGGAGGCTGGATACGCAGTATTTT. As protein: CASTPGRLDTQYF. Full variable domain (remainder filled in from reference TRBV5-6 and TRBJ2-3): DAGVTQSPTHLIKTRGQQVTLRCSPKSGHDTVSWYQQALGQGPQFIFQYYEEEERQRGNFPDRFSGHQFPNYSSELNVNALLLGDSALYLCASTPGRLDTQYFGPGTRLTVL.

V is TRBV19 and J is TRBJ2-3; a possible D gene is TRBD1 (5 bases). The CDR3 is 15 amino acids. Germline V gene lookup returns CDR1 LNHDA and CDR2 SQIVND (reference sequence). Trimming shortened V by 0 bases and J by 1 base, and 8 bases separated the two germline ends. CDR3 residues: CASSIDRAGTDTQYF. The CDR3 nucleotides are TGTGCCAGTAGTATAGACAGGGCAGGCACAGATACGCAGTATTTT.

This clone showed up just once. The CDR3 sequence is CASSSRMLRGVNSEAFF. The CDR3 DNA reads as TGTGCCAGCAGCTCGAGAATGCTTCGGGGGGTTAATTCTGAAGCTTTCTTT. The rearrangement links TRBV11-3 to TRBJ1-1; TRBD1 is a possible D gene (5 bases). CDR3 size: 17 residues. CDR1 and CDR2 (germline): SGHNT, YENEEA. Trimming cost V 4 bases and J 6 bases, with 24 bases left between them. Full variable domain (remainder filled in from reference TRBV11-3 and TRBJ1-1): EAGVVQSPRYKIIEKKQPVAFWCNPISGHNTLYWYLQNLGQGPELLIRYENEEAVDDSQLPKDRFSAERLKGVDSTLKIQPAELGDSAVYLCASSSRMLRGVNSEAFFGQGTRLTVV.

This sequence joins TRBV9 and TRBJ1-1; 8 bases are shared with TRBD1. This CDR3 is 17 amino acids long. V gave up 0 bases and J gave up 3 bases; unmatched junction bases: 10. The germline V gene encodes CDR1 SGDLS and CDR2 YYNGEE. In DNA, the CDR3 is TGTGCCAGCAGCGTAGAAACCCGTGGACAGGGTGACACTGAAGCTTTCTTT. Its translation: CASSVETRGQGDTEAFF.

This chain links TRBV11-2 with TRBJ2-7, with no clear D. The germline CDR1 and CDR2 sequences are SGHAT and FQNNGV. With 3 bases removed from V and 2 bases from J, the gap between germline ends came to 11 bases. The CDR3 is made up of 14 amino acids. The CDR3 coding sequence is TGTGCCAGCAGCTTGTCTCCGCGGACCTACGAGCAGTACTTC. Its protein is CASSLSPRTYEQYF.

This chain connects TRBV7-8 to TRBJ1-2, with TRBD1 matching over 7 bases. J lost 0 bases, V lost 5 bases, and 6 bases had no gene match. Germline V gene lookup returns CDR1 SGHVS and CDR2 FQNEAQ. The CDR3 covers 15 residues. The CDR3 loop is CASSPDRSSNYGYTF. The CDR3 nucleotides read TGTGCCAGCAGCCCGGACAGGAGCTCTAACTATGGCTACACCTTC.

The chain is built from TRBV19 and TRBJ1-1; 8 bases are shared with TRBD1. Germline CDR1 is LNHDA and CDR2 is SQIVND (reference sequence). The J segment lost 4 bases and the V segment lost 5 bases, leaving 6 bases of the junction unmatched. The CDR3 runs to 14 residues. CDR3 protein: CASSFRTGLTEAFF. CDR3 bases: TGTGCCAGTAGTTTCCGGACAGGGCTCACTGAAGCTTTCTTT.

This chain connects TRBV4-3 to TRBJ2-7, with 12 bases fitting TRBD2. The CDR3 covers 16 residues. Trimming took 0 bases from V and 9 from J; bases not matched to a gene: 9. Germline-derived CDR1 and CDR2 are LGHNA and YSLEER. The CDR3 is CASSQDGPSGRDAQYF. CDR3 in DNA: TGCGCCAGCAGCCAAGACGGCCCTAGCGGGAGGGACGCGCAGTACTTC.

The chain carries TRBV27 and TRBJ2-1, with 7 bases lining up with TRBD2. The CDR3 is 14 residues long. Looked up from germline, CDR1 is MNHEY and CDR2 is SMNVEV (reference sequence). The V segment lost 0 bases and the J segment 7 bases; nucleotides outside the gene matches: 3. In DNA, the CDR3 is TGTGCCAGCAGTTTATCGAGGCGGGGGAATGAGCAGTTCTTC. Translating it yields CASSLSRRGNEQFF.

The V and J genes are TRBV28 and TRBJ1-5; D is ambiguous. The germline V gene has CDR1 MDHEN and CDR2 SYDVKM. This CDR3 contains 13 residues. The V gene lost 7 bases and the J gene lost 1 base, with 8 bases spanning the gap. CDR3 in amino acids: CASTAGSNQPQHF. As DNA, the CDR3 is TGTGCCAGCACTGCGGGAAGCAATCAGCCCCAGCATTTT.

This clone was counted only a few times. Other nucleotide sequences from this sample produce the same CDR3. The rearrangement links TRBV14 to TRBJ1-3; 7 positions agree with TRBD1. Losses at the gene ends were 3 bases for V and 4 bases for J; bases not matched to a gene: 6. The CDR3 is made up of 15 amino acids. Germline assignment: CDR1 SGHDN and CDR2 FVKESK. The CDR3 DNA follows: TGTGCCAGCAGCCACGCCGGGACAGACGGAAACACCATATATTTT. It specifies CASSHAGTDGNTIYF. The full variable domain, with the rest looked up from reference TRBV14 and TRBJ1-3, is EAGVTQFPSHSVIEKGQTVTLRCDPISGHDNLYWYRRVMGKEIKFLLHFVKESKQDESGMPNNRFLAERTGGTYSTLKVQPAELEDSGVYFCASSHAGTDGNTIYFGEGSWLTVV.

This chain links TRBV2 with TRBJ2-4; D possibly corresponds to TRBD1 (5 bases). The length of the CDR3 is 14 residues. The ends were cut back, 2 bases at V and 6 bases at J, with 11 bases in the middle. Germline-derived CDR1 and CDR2 are SNHLY and FYNNEI. The CDR3 sequence is CASSERGSGNIQYF. The CDR3 nucleotides are TGTGCCAGCAGTGAAAGGGGTTCCGGAAACATTCAGTACTTC.

This clone was seen only a few times. This rearrangement joins TRBV5-1 to TRBJ2-7, with D maybe TRBD2 (5 bases). The germline gives CDR1 SGHRS, CDR2 YFSETQ. The CDR3 extends over 16 amino acids. The V end lost 0 bases, the J end lost 3 bases, and 16 bases lay between the germline ends. The CDR3 protein is CASSLVGGLDFYEQYF. CDR3 nucleotide sequence: TGCGCCAGCAGCTTGGTGGGCGGACTTGATTTCTACGAGCAGTACTTC. Drawing the rest from reference TRBV5-1 and TRBJ2-7, the complete variable domain is KAGVTQTPRYLIKTRGQQVTLSCSPISGHRSVSWYQQTPGQGLQFLFEYFSETQRNKGNFPGRFSGRQFSNSRSEMNVSTLELGDSALYLCASSLVGGLDFYEQYFGPGTRLTVT.

About this clone itself: The junction departs from germline at one end; a sequencing error may be responsible. This chain uses TRBV4-3 with TRBJ2-5; 11 nucleotides line up with TRBD2. The CDR3 loop spans 15 amino acids. Germline CDR1 LGHNA, CDR2 YSLEER. The CDR3 sequence is CASSQDSLAGVGLDF. The CDR3 bases are TGCGCCAGCAGCCAAGATTCACTAGCGGGAGTGGGCTTAGACTTC.

This sequence joins TRBV7-6 and TRBJ2-2; D is perhaps TRBD2 (5 bases). Germline values: CDR1 SGHVS, CDR2 FNYEAQ. The ends were cut back, 5 bases at V and 6 bases at J, with 13 bases in the middle. The CDR3 has 14 residues. The CDR3, as DNA: TGTGCCAGCAGCCCCTCAACGGGGTCCGGGGAGCTGTTTTTT. This sequence encodes CASSPSTGSGELFF.

This clone has only a few counts. The chain carries TRBV2 and TRBJ2-3, with 7 bases that match TRBD2. The CDR3 has 16 amino acids. CDR1 is SNHLY and CDR2 is FYNNEI in the germline V gene. Unmatched junction bases numbered 11, after V lost 6 bases and J lost 2 bases. DNA of the CDR3: TGTGCCAGCAGCCCCCTAGGGCGGGGGTACACAGATACGCAGTATTTT. Amino acid sequence: CASSPLGRGYTDTQYF.

This clone is a singleton in its sample. The chain recombines TRBV18 with TRBJ1-6, with unresolved D. Germline CDR1 KGHSH, CDR2 LQKENI. The CDR3 totals 15 residues. V dropped 3 bases and J dropped 3 bases, with 9 bases sitting between them. The CDR3 region has the DNA TGTGCCAGCTCACCGGAGGTGTTCTATAATTCACCCCTCCACTTT. Translating it yields CASSPEVFYNSPLHF.

The rearrangement uses TRBV29-1 and TRBJ2-1; TRBD1 agrees at 7 bases. Per the germline V gene, CDR1 is SQVTM and CDR2 is ANQGSEA. The ends lost 6 bases at V and 10 bases at J; junction bases unmatched: 12. The CDR3 runs 13 residues. The chain's CDR3 is CSVARGQRYEQFF. In nucleotides, the CDR3 is TGCAGCGTCGCGAGGGGACAGAGGTACGAGCAGTTCTTC.

The chain links TRBV11-2 to TRBJ1-1, with 9 bases identical to TRBD1. This CDR3 has 13 residues. The J segment lost 4 bases and the V segment lost 6 bases, leaving 3 bases of the junction unmatched. CDR1 and CDR2 (germline): SGHAT, FQNNGV. CDR3 DNA: TGTGCCAGCAGTCGGGACAGGGCCACTGAAGCTTTCTTT. Translation gives CASSRDRATEAFF.